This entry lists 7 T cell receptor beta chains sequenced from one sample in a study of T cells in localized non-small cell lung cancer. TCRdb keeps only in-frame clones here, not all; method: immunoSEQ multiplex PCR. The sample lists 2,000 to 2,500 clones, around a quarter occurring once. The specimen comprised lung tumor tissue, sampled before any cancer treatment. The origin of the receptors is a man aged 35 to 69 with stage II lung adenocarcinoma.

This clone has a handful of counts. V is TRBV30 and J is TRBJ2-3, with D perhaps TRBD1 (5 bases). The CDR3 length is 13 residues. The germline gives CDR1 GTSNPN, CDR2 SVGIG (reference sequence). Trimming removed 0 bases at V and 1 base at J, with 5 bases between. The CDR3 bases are TGTGCCTGGAGTGTAGGGGGCACAGATACGCAGTATTTT. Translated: CAWSVGGTDTQYF.

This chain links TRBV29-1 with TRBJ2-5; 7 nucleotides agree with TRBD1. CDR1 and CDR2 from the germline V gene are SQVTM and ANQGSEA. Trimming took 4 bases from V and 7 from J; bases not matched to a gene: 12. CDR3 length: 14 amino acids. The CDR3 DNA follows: TGCAGCGTTGGGGGGACAGTCAGAGAAGGGACCCAGTACTTC. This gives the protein CSVGGTVREGTQYF.

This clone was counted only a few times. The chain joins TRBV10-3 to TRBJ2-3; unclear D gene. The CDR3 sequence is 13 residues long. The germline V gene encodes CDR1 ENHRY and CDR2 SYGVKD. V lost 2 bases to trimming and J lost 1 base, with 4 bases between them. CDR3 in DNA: TGTGCCATCAGTGAGGGCCGCACAGATACGCAGTATTTT. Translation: CAISEGRTDTQYF.

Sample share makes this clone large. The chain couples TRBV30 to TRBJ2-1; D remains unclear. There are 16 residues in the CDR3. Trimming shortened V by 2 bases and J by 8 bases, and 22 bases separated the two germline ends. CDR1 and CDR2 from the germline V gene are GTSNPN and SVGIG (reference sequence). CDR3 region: CAWSPRRVDLRHEQFF. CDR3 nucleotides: TGTGCCTGGAGTCCCCGAAGGGTGGATTTGAGGCATGAGCAGTTCTTC.

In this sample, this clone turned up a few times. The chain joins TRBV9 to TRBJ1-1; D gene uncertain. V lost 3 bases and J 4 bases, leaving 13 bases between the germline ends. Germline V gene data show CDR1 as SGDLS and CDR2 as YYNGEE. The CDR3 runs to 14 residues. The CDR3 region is CASSAREWATEAFF. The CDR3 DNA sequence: TGTGCCAGCAGCGCCAGAGAATGGGCCACTGAAGCTTTCTTT.

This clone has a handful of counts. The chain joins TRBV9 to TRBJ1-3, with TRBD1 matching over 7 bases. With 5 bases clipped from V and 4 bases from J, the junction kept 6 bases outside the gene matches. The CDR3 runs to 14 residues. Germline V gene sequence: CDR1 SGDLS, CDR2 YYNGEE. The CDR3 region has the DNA TGTGCCAGCAGTAGGCCGGGACAGGGAAACACCATATATTTT. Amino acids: CASSRPGQGNTIYF. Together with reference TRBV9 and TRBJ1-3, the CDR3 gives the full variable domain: DSGVTQTPKHLITATGQRVTLRCSPRSGDLSVYWYQQSLDQGLQFLIQYYNGEERAKGNILERFSAQQFPDLHSELNLSSLELGDSALYFCASSRPGQGNTIYFGEGSWLTVV.

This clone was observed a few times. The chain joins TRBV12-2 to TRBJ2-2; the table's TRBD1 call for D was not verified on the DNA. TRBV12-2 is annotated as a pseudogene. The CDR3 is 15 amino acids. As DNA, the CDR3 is TGTGCCGCCGACAGGCAGGGCCAATCCACCGGGGAGCTGTTTTTT. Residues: CAADRQGQSTGELFF.